The 29 T cell receptor beta chains below come from one sample, sequenced in a study of T cells and Merkel cell carcinoma outcomes. The data were produced by immunoSEQ multiplex PCR, yet TCRdb's version contains in-frame clones alone and is incomplete. The sample includes about 4,200 clones, 92% of them seen just once. Source material: tumor tissue from Merkel cell carcinoma. The receptors come from a human donor with Merkel cell carcinoma.

The CDR3 here is CASSSLPPGQSYNEQFF. The CDR3, as DNA: TGTGCCAGCAGTTCCCTACCGCCTGGACAGTCCTACAATGAGCAGTTCTTC. This sequence joins TRBV27 and TRBJ2-1, with TRBD1 as a possible D gene (6 bases). V was trimmed by 4 bases and J by 1 base, leaving 17 bases between them. Germline-derived CDR1 and CDR2 are MNHEY and SMNVEV (reference sequence). The CDR3 is 17 amino acids.

The chain recombines TRBV9 with TRBJ1-2; D gene uncertain. The CDR3 sequence is 13 residues long. Trimming shortened V by 1 base and J by 4 bases, and 8 bases separated the two germline ends. The V gene's germline CDR1 is SGDLS and CDR2 YYNGEE. The CDR3 sequence: CASSVSAGYGYTF. CDR3 nucleotide sequence: TGTGCCAGCAGCGTATCGGCAGGCTATGGCTACACCTTC.

The J gene is TRBJ2-5, the V gene TRBV7-2, with 9 positions matching TRBD1. After removal of 4 bases from V and 5 bases from J, the junction contained 5 bases not matched to a gene. This CDR3 spans 14 amino acids. The germline gives CDR1 SGHTA, CDR2 FQGNSA. The CDR3 coding sequence is TGTGCCAGCAGCTCGGGACAGGGTACGGAGACCCAGTACTTC. It codes for CASSSGQGTETQYF.

The chain recombines TRBV4-1 with TRBJ2-7; TRBD2 might be the D (5 bases). V was cut by 1 base and J by 0 bases, with 7 bases left in between. Germline CDR1 and CDR2: MGHRA and YSYEKL. The CDR3 runs to 14 residues. CDR3 protein: CASSQGTASYEQYF. Here the CDR3 DNA reads TGCGCCAGCAGCCAAGGGACTGCCTCCTACGAGCAGTACTTC.

This clone showed up just once. V usage is TRBV7-9 and J usage is TRBJ1-2; tentative D call: TRBD1 (6 bases). The CDR3 runs to 16 residues. The V gene lost 1 base and the J gene lost 5 bases, with 17 bases spanning the gap. CDR1 SEHNR and CDR2 FQNEAQ come from the germline V gene (reference sequence). CDR3 DNA sequence: TGTGCCAGCAGCTTAGAAGAAGGGGGACGGAATTATGGCTACACCTTC. It is translated as CASSLEEGGRNYGYTF.

This chain links TRBV7-8 with TRBJ1-1; TRBD1 agrees at 8 bases. The CDR3 has 18 residues. In germline, CDR1 is SGHVS, CDR2 FQNEAQ. V dropped 5 bases and J dropped 2; count of bases not matched to a gene: 16. DNA of the CDR3: TGTGCCAGCAGCACCGGACAGGGAAAGAGGTTAAGAAACACTGAAGCTTTCTTT. Translation: CASSTGQGKRLRNTEAFF.

The V call is TRBV29-1, the J call TRBJ1-1; D remains ambiguous. There are 13 residues in the CDR3. V was pared by 6 bases and J by 1 base, with 12 bases between. Germline CDR1 is SQVTM and CDR2 is ANQGSEA. CDR3 in amino acids: CSVGRRKNTEAFF. CDR3 nucleotide sequence: TGCAGCGTAGGCCGGAGAAAGAACACTGAAGCTTTCTTT.

A few counts support this clone. V usage is TRBV4-3 and J usage is TRBJ1-1; D is unresolved. V gave up 0 bases and J gave up 11 bases, with 13 bases separating them. Germline CDR1 LGHNA, CDR2 YSLEER. The CDR3 is 13 amino acids. The CDR3 region is CASSQDIGTRAFF. The CDR3 region has the DNA TGCGCCAGCAGCCAAGATATAGGCACTCGGGCTTTCTTT.

This clone was recorded only once. This chain joins TRBV9 and TRBJ2-7, with unresolved D. Germline V gene sequence: CDR1 SGDLS, CDR2 YYNGEE. The length of the CDR3 is 15 residues. V was pared by 4 bases and J by 0 bases, with 14 bases between. The CDR3 reads CASSPRGGNSYEQYF. The CDR3 DNA reads as TGTGCCAGCAGCCCGAGAGGTGGGAACTCCTACGAGCAGTACTTC. Combining the CDR3 with reference TRBV9 and TRBJ2-7 gives the whole variable domain DSGVTQTPKHLITATGQRVTLRCSPRSGDLSVYWYQQSLDQGLQFLIQYYNGEERAKGNILERFSAQQFPDLHSELNLSSLELGDSALYFCASSPRGGNSYEQYFGPGTRLTVT.

The chain joins TRBV4-2 to TRBJ2-1; D uncertain. Germline CDR1 and CDR2: LGHNA and YNFKEQ. The CDR3 covers 15 residues. V lost 0 bases and J 0 bases, leaving 6 bases between the germline ends. CDR3 region: CASSQDFISYNEQFF. The CDR3 DNA follows: TGTGCCAGCAGCCAAGACTTTATCTCCTACAATGAGCAGTTCTTC.

The chain joins TRBV7-9 to TRBJ2-2; no reliable D call. V shed 1 base and J shed 3 bases, with 0 bases lying between them. Germline CDR1 SEHNR, CDR2 FQNEAQ (reference sequence). The CDR3 runs to 12 residues. In DNA form, the CDR3 reads TGTGCCAGCAGCTTAGACACCGGGGAGCTGTTTTTT. The encoded protein is CASSLDTGELFF.

The V call is TRBV5-1, the J call TRBJ2-3; D is unresolved. The V and J ends lost 0 bases and 4 bases respectively, with 3 bases between them. The V gene's germline CDR1 is SGHRS and CDR2 YFSETQ. The CDR3 loop spans 12 amino acids. The CDR3 sequence is CASSLASDTQYF. The CDR3 region has the DNA TGCGCCAGCAGCTTGGCTTCAGATACGCAGTATTTT.

In nucleotides, the CDR3 is TGTGCCAGCAGCTTAGAGACAGAGCGCACAGATACGCAGTATTTT. It encodes CASSLETERTDTQYF. The rearrangement uses TRBV7-6 and TRBJ2-3; the D gene is possibly TRBD1 (5 bases). V lost 1 base, J lost 1 base, and 9 bases lay in between. Germline CDR1 is SGHVS and CDR2 is FNYEAQ. The CDR3 sequence is 15 residues long.

The J gene is TRBJ2-5, the V gene TRBV5-1, with TRBD2 matching over 7 bases. CDR1 and CDR2 from the germline V gene are SGHRS and YFSETQ. V was clipped by 4 bases and J by 4 bases; unmatched bases: 7. This CDR3 is 14 amino acids long. The CDR3 nucleotides are TGCGCCAGCAGCGGGGGGACTATGGGAGAGACCCAGTACTTC. Its translation: CASSGGTMGETQYF.

CDR3 loop: CSVVRQGGYTF. In nucleotides, the CDR3 is TGCAGCGTTGTCCGCCAGGGTGGCTACACCTTC. The rearrangement joins TRBV29-1 to TRBJ1-2, with a possible D match to TRBD1 (5 bases). Trimming took 4 bases from V and 7 from J, leaving 10 bases between them. CDR3 size: 11 residues. CDR1 is SQVTM and CDR2 is ANQGSEA in the germline V gene. Full variable domain (rest looked up from reference TRBV29-1 and TRBJ1-2): SAVISQKPSRDICQRGTSLTIQCQVDSQVTMMFWYRQQPGQSLTLIATANQGSEATYESGFVIDKFPISRPNLTFSTLTVSNMSPEDSSIYLCSVVRQGGYTFGSGTRLTVV.

V gene TRBV19 combines with J gene TRBJ1-1; D is ambiguous. From germline, CDR1 is LNHDA and CDR2 SQIVND (reference sequence). The CDR3 runs to 14 residues. Trimming left V 3 bases short and J 3 bases short, with 11 bases between. The CDR3 sequence: CASSIDAWYTEAFF. The CDR3 DNA sequence: TGTGCCAGTAGTATCGACGCCTGGTACACTGAAGCTTTCTTT.

This sequence joins TRBV4-1 and TRBJ1-2, with D possibly TRBD1 on 6 matching bases. V was shortened by 4 bases and J by 1 base, with 19 bases between the two germline ends. Germline CDR1 reads MGHRA; CDR2 reads YSYEKL. CDR3 size: 17 residues. CDR3 coding DNA: TGCGCCAGCAGCCCGCCAGTCGGGGGGGCCGATAACTATGGCTACACCTTC. This encodes CASSPPVGGADNYGYTF.

This clone was counted only a few times. The genes are TRBV29-1 and TRBJ2-7; D remains ambiguous. CDR3 size: 15 residues. Germline-derived CDR1 and CDR2 are SQVTM and ANQGSEA. The V end was cut by 2 bases, the J end by 0 bases, with 14 bases between. The CDR3, as DNA: TGCAGCGTTGAATGGTCGGGCCTGAGCTCCTACGAGCAGTACTTC. Encoded protein: CSVEWSGLSSYEQYF.

V is TRBV4-2 and J is TRBJ2-7; TRBD2 agrees at 16 bases. The junction had 5 bases not matched to a gene; V was cut back by 2 bases and J by 4 bases. Per germline, CDR1 LGHNA and CDR2 YNFKEQ. CDR3 length: 17 residues. The DNA for the CDR3 is TGTGCCAGCAGCCAACCCGGGACTAGCGGGAGGGCTTACGAGCAGTACTTC. Protein sequence: CASSQPGTSGRAYEQYF.

The chain is built from TRBV27 and TRBJ1-2; 11 bases line up with TRBD1. V shed 0 bases, J shed 1 base, and the junction held 10 bases outside the gene matches. The germline V gene has CDR1 MNHEY and CDR2 SMNVEV (reference sequence). This CDR3 has 19 residues. Here the CDR3 DNA reads TGTGCCAGCAGTTTATCGCCCGGACAGGGGGCGGACCTTAACTATGGCTACACCTTC. Protein: CASSLSPGQGADLNYGYTF.

V gene TRBV6-5 combines with J gene TRBJ1-2, with D possibly being TRBD1 (5 bases). Trimming took off 6 bases at V and 0 bases at J, with 14 bases between the two ends. Germline V gene sequence: CDR1 MNHEY, CDR2 SVGAGI. The CDR3 is 15 residues long. The CDR3 reads CASSSGTATNYGYTF. In DNA form, the CDR3 reads TGTGCCAGCAGCTCCGGGACGGCCACTAACTATGGCTACACCTTC.

The V call is TRBV4-1, the J call TRBJ2-7; 11 bases line up with TRBD2. The CDR3 is 15 residues long. Germline-derived CDR1 and CDR2 are MGHRA and YSYEKL. V dropped 1 base and J dropped 4; count of bases not matched to a gene: 3. The CDR3 spells CASSQVASGGYEQYF. DNA of the CDR3: TGCGCCAGCAGCCAAGTGGCTAGCGGGGGGTACGAGCAGTACTTC.

The chain carries TRBV11-2 and TRBJ1-2; D remains ambiguous. CDR1 and CDR2 from the germline V gene are SGHAT and FQNNGV. The CDR3 is 16 residues long. Trimming left V 5 bases short and J 2 bases short, with 18 bases between. CDR3 loop: CASSPSPSHLNYGYTF. Written as DNA, the CDR3 is TGTGCCAGCAGCCCTTCTCCAAGTCACTTGAACTATGGCTACACCTTC.

This clone came up a few times. This chain connects TRBV11-2 to TRBJ1-1; maybe TRBD1 (5 bases). The CDR3 consists of 12 residues. V lost 5 bases to trimming and J lost 8 bases, with 12 bases between them. Germline V lookup: CDR1 SGHAT, CDR2 FQNNGV. DNA of the CDR3: TGTGCCAGCAGCCCCAAAAGGGGAGAAGCTTTCTTT. Protein product: CASSPKRGEAFF.

V and J are TRBV27 and TRBJ2-3; a possible D gene is TRBD2 (6 bases). Germline CDR1 is MNHEY and CDR2 is SMNVEV (reference sequence). With 7 bases removed from V and 4 bases from J, the gap between germline ends came to 21 bases. The CDR3 is 16 amino acids. The DNA for the CDR3 is TGTGCCAGCACACGACTTCGGGGGTTCGTCCCAGATACGCAGTATTTT. As protein: CASTRLRGFVPDTQYF.

The chain is built from TRBV6-1 and TRBJ1-2; 7 bases align to TRBD1. Losses at the gene ends were 6 bases for V and 4 bases for J; bases not matched to a gene: 11. The germline V gene encodes CDR1 MNHNS and CDR2 SASEGT. The CDR3 is 15 amino acids. CDR3 nucleotide sequence: TGTGCCAGCAGCGATTTGCCCGGGACAGCCTATGGCTACACCTTC. Translating gives CASSDLPGTAYGYTF.

The rearrangement links TRBV5-1 to TRBJ1-2, with D uncertain. Trimming took 3 bases from V and 4 from J, leaving 10 bases between them. The CDR3 length is 13 residues. Germline CDR1 and CDR2: SGHRS and YFSETQ. DNA of the CDR3: TGCGCCAGCAGCTCTGACGGTCCCTATGGCTACACCTTC. Protein sequence: CASSSDGPYGYTF. The full variable domain, its missing parts supplied by reference TRBV5-1 and TRBJ1-2, is KAGVTQTPRYLIKTRGQQVTLSCSPISGHRSVSWYQQTPGQGLQFLFEYFSETQRNKGNFPGRFSGRQFSNSRSEMNVSTLELGDSALYLCASSSDGPYGYTFGSGTRLTVV.

This chain links TRBV5-1 with TRBJ1-3; a weak D match, TRBD1 (6 bases). CDR3 length: 16 amino acids. CDR1 is SGHRS, CDR2 YFSETQ, per germline. Trimming removed 4 bases at V and 5 bases at J, with 19 bases between. The CDR3 spells CASSNGQPLLRNTIYF. CDR3 nucleotide sequence: TGCGCCAGCAGCAATGGACAGCCGCTCCTCAGAAACACCATATATTTT.

This rearrangement joins TRBV19 to TRBJ2-4, with D perhaps matching TRBD2 (5 bases). CDR1 is LNHDA and CDR2 is SQIVND in the germline V gene (reference sequence). V was pared by 8 bases and J by 8 bases, with 13 bases between. CDR3 length: 12 residues. CDR3 in amino acids: CASASGRDIQYF. CDR3 in DNA: TGTGCCAGTGCCTCCGGGCGGGACATTCAGTACTTC.